The rows below give T cell receptor beta chains drawn from one sample of a study of a mutant IDH1 vaccine in newly diagnosed glioma. TCRdb's copy holds only in-frame clones and misses some; the assay was immunoSEQ multiplex PCR. The sample consists of about 43,000 clones, less than 85% of them appearing once. No antigens are known for them. Sequenced here: PBMCs, sampled from a glioma patient whose treatment included an IDH1 peptide vaccine. The receptors originated from a woman under 30 with glioma. Some clones in this sample may be carry-over from other donors' samples. The CDR3 runs from the conserved cysteine through the conserved F or W. The order of the fields is V gene, J gene, CDR3 protein.

TRBV5-1,TRBJ2-2,CASRELSTGELFF
TRBV6-1,TRBJ1-2,CASRGTGGGYGYTF
TRBV7-9,TRBJ2-2,CASSGMYPNTGELFF
TRBV4-1,TRBJ2-6,CASSPWAQISGANVLTF
TRBV6-1,TRBJ1-2,CASRNLNYGYTF
TRBV5-6,TRBJ2-3,CASSWPGLAGDTQYF
TRBV7-8,TRBJ1-4,CASSSRTGNEKLFF
TRBV29-1,TRBJ2-1,CSTQIFGTGGKNEQFF
TRBV30,TRBJ2-4,CAWRALLAKNIQYF
TRBV5-6,TRBJ1-2,CASSLWGGSSYTF
TRBV9,TRBJ1-2,CASTFDPKTNYGYTF
TRBV6-5,TRBJ2-7,CASSTGFEHYEQYF
TRBV6-1,TRBJ2-4,CASSDKVWVLAKNIQYF
TRBV7-9,TRBJ1-1,CASSSSGGNTEAFF
TRBV7-8,TRBJ1-5,CASSLWGSNQPQHF
TRBV19,TRBJ2-7,CASSIIPGQGVGYEQYF
TRBV2,TRBJ1-5,CASSETGPPNQPQHF
TRBV5-1,TRBJ2-1,CASSVFSRDSEVFF
TRBV5-4,TRBJ1-1,CASSLDSNTEAFF
TRBV5-4,TRBJ2-6,CASSLRLTGSGANVLTF
TRBV19,TRBJ2-5,CASSISGKETQYF
TRBV29-1,TRBJ2-7,CSVPGQGNREQYF
TRBV14,TRBJ1-2,CARSGGKGKGYTF
TRBV27,TRBJ2-7,CASSYQGPTYEQYF
TRBV5-1,TRBJ2-7,CASTLTSGKHEQYF
TRBV11-2,TRBJ2-1,CASSFGGGKYNEQFF
TRBV11-3,TRBJ2-1,CASSGPGLEQFF
TRBV7-3,TRBJ2-1,CASSLIGGYNEQFF
TRBV27,TRBJ2-3,CASWDYGGTPDTQYF
TRBV6-6,TRBJ2-1,CASSLTTSGYDEQFF
TRBV19,TRBJ1-2,CASSMAAGQKYGYTF
TRBV14,TRBJ2-7,CASSLRRPGGEQYF
TRBV18,TRBJ1-1,CASSLKEARVTEAFF
TRBV2,TRBJ2-2,CASSEARGATGELFF
TRBV7-2,TRBJ2-3,CASSPLMGGADTQYF
TRBV7-7,TRBJ2-1,CASSLGAASSYNEQFF
TRBV5-4,TRBJ2-2,CASSLGGTGELFF
TRBV27,TRBJ1-5,CASSLGVGAGRNQPQHF
TRBV19,TRBJ2-5,CASSIDQETQYF
TRBV9,TRBJ1-6,CASSRGQGAYNSPLHF
TRBV6-1,TRBJ1-2,CASRALKGYTF
TRBV19,TRBJ2-5,CASSPGGTETQYF
TRBV11-2,TRBJ2-7,CASSLGPASSYEQYF
TRBV27,TRBJ1-6,CASSRTGVNSPLHF
TRBV5-1,TRBJ2-7,CASSLGVSGGEQYF
TRBV28,TRBJ2-7,CASSFPPGGNEQYF
TRBV6-5,TRBJ2-1,CASRMDRGHEQFF
TRBV5-5,TRBJ1-3,CASSFQTSGNTIYF
TRBV2,TRBJ1-1,CASSDRGVTEAFF
TRBV11-3,TRBJ1-1,CASSLASGQANTEAFF
TRBV2,TRBJ1-2,CASSEDDYGYTF